This record looks at one T cell receptor beta chain sequence and its context. The antigen is unknown. Healthy donors served as the controls. They were matched for age and sex. This sample is part of a study of CD8 T cells in Susac syndrome. Study-wide points: The study's TCR sequencing and HLA analysis covered a relatively small number of individuals, and the study acknowledged this.

After extraction with the RNeasy kit, about 0.5 to 1 ug of the RNA was reverse transcribed using random hexamers. By means of immunoSEQ multiplex PCR, TCR beta CDR3 spanning 54 Vbeta and 13 Jbeta underwent amplification. TCRdb reprocessed the immunoSEQ multiplex PCR reads with MiXCR, giving one entry per CDR3 protein. The sample lists 150,000 to 200,000 distinct CDR3 sequences, around 93% seen once, with 0.12% to 0.15% in the top ten. The sequencing input was CD4+ T cells from PBMCs. This clonotype originated in a human donor in good health.

The CDR3 region has the DNA TGCGCCAGCAGCTTGGACGGGGGGACAGAGGAGACCCAGTACTTC. Encoded protein: CASSLDGGTEETQYF. V and J are TRBV5-1 and TRBJ2-5; D tentatively fits TRBD1 or TRBD2 (7 bases each). This CDR3 contains 15 residues. With 0 bases removed from V and 5 bases from J, the gap between germline ends came to 14 bases. Germline V gives CDR1 SGHRS, CDR2 YFSETQ. Full variable domain (outside the CDR3, taken from reference TRBV5-1 and TRBJ2-5): KAGVTQTPRYLIKTRGQQVTLSCSPISGHRSVSWYQQTPGQGLQFLFEYFSETQRNKGNFPGRFSGRQFSNSRSEMNVSTLELGDSALYLCASSLDGGTEETQYFGPGTRLLVL.